This T cell receptor beta chain was obtained from a study of blood T cells in healthy people across ages. Study findings and constraints: Diversity was higher, and naive CD4+ cells more numerous, in long-lived donors than in aged donors.

Total RNA extracted from each sample amounted to at least 6 micrograms. Trimming took off 3 bases at V and 1 base at J, with 9 bases between the two ends. This CDR3 region has 14 residues. Germline V gene lookup returns CDR1 SGHDN and CDR2 FVKESK. Using a J-beta primer mix together with a sample-barcoded 5' primer, a second PCR was run for about 7 to 12 cycles. TCRdb processed the 5' RACE reads anew with MiXCR; each CDR3 protein has one entry. The repertoire holds about 1,000,000 distinct CDR3 sequences, with under 55% as singletons. On this clonotype itself: The target antigen is unknown.

The J gene is TRBJ1-1, the V gene TRBV14; no firm D call. The receptor was isolated from a woman aged 55-70 years in good health. Sequencing was carried out using blood. The CDR3 DNA reads TGTGCCAGCAGCCATACGCGGCGGAACACTGAAGCTTTCTTT. The encoded protein is CASSHTRRNTEAFF.